A single T cell receptor (beta chain) is shown here with its context. Its antigen remains unknown. The source of the sample is a study of beta chain features in type 1 diabetes. Points from the study as a whole: Across patients, naive, central memory and Treg TCRB repertoires exhibited apparently greater similarity than was observed across healthy donors. Across all four CD4+ subsets, people with type 1 diabetes showed modestly shorter TCRB CDR3s.

Staining for CD45RO/CCR7/CD25/CD127/CD95/CD27 allowed sorting of CD4+ naive, central memory, regulatory and stem cell-like memory cells. Every isolated RNA sample was fully reverse transcribed, so sequencing captured expressed TCRB transcripts. Sequenced naive, central memory and regulatory T cell samples produced an average of around 4 million reads. Some clones are missing from TCRdb's copy, which holds only in-frame ones; the method was immunoSEQ multiplex PCR. The sample holds about 370,000 clones; 9.6% are singletons and the top ten take about 0.64%. The clonotype originates from a man aged 25-45 years with type 1 diabetes. The sample consisted of central memory CD4+ T cells from blood.

In nucleotides, the CDR3 is TGTGCCAGCAGATCTGACAGGGGGAAAAACGAGCAGTACTTC. Translation gives CASRSDRGKNEQYF. The chain uses TRBV25-1 and TRBJ2-7, with 9 bases matching TRBD1. The germline V gene encodes CDR1 MGHDK and CDR2 SYGVNS. Trimming removed 6 bases from V and 5 bases from J; junction bases left unmatched: 8. The CDR3 runs to 14 residues.